The rows below give T cell receptor beta chains drawn from one sample of a study of T cells after yellow fever vaccination. TCRdb reprocessed the 5' RACE reads via MiXCR and lists one record per CDR3 protein. The table records fewer than 150,000 distinct CDR3 sequences, roughly 8.2% of them present only once. The material was CD4+ T cells sorted from PBMCs, obtained 5 days after the yellow fever booster vaccination. These receptors all come from a man younger than 45 who received the YFV17D yellow fever vaccine. Each CDR3 is given with its conserved first and last residue. D genes are given only for firm matches.

TRBV12-3/TRBV12-4	.	CASSSGLRVSSTDTQYF
TRBV25-1	.	CASSEKGSQSYNEQFF
TRBV5-1	TRBD1	CASSLGQSSYEQYF
TRBV14	.	CASSQGAPGDNEQFF
TRBV3-1	TRBD1	CASSSWGQGKEGANVLTF
TRBV7-9	.	CASSFSLLATNEKLFF
TRBV29-1	TRBD1	CSARQGDNEQFF
TRBV5-1	.	CASSADNEQFF
TRBV6-5	TRBD1	CASSYSAGGSEKLFF
TRBV12-3/TRBV12-4	.	CASSFTRVDSEKLFF
TRBV4-3	TRBD2	CASSRGLAGSSYEQYF
TRBV12-3/TRBV12-4	.	CASSFRPTGRTYEQYF
TRBV7-2	.	CASSSTAGLNEQFF
TRBV4-2	TRBD1	CASSQDGQGGPGELFF
TRBV29-1	.	CSVRTVPYEQYF
TRBV28	.	CASTLTAPGELFF
TRBV7-2	.	CASSLDSTYNEQFF
TRBV29-1	.	CSVKSGANTEAFF
TRBV18	.	CASSPMQSSSYNEQFF
TRBV27	.	CASSRGTNEKLFF
TRBV9	.	CASSPPGTAVREQYF
TRBV12-3/TRBV12-4	.	CASSLPPYNEQFF
TRBV18	TRBD1	CASSLQGAKTSLHF
TRBV4-3	TRBD2	CASSHQAGLVVDTQYF
TRBV5-4	TRBD2	CASSFYNPGLAGPSGANVLTF
TRBV15	TRBD2	CATSGGGGDIGRYNEQFF
TRBV7-9	.	CASSLDGRNNEQFF
TRBV6-2/TRBV6-3	.	CASSAAGVSGPGELFF
TRBV5-6	TRBD1	CASSPTGFPDTQYF
TRBV7-9	.	CASSSLAGSPNQNIQYF
TRBV7-6	TRBD2	CASSLVAGAAYNEQFF
TRBV20-1	TRBD2	CSAIDGRALDEQFF
TRBV7-8	.	CASSPRIQYEQYF
TRBV5-1	.	CASTIDNEQFF
TRBV25-1	.	CASSEGGIQETQYF
TRBV7-2	.	CASSKRKSYEQYF
TRBV6-5	.	CASSYRPGNSPLHF
TRBV2	.	CASGGLAGTFDTQYF
TRBV20-1	TRBD2	CSARVPPSGGYYEQYF
TRBV5-1	.	CASSLDPATDTQYF
TRBV4-2	TRBD2	CASSQQAGASYNEQFF